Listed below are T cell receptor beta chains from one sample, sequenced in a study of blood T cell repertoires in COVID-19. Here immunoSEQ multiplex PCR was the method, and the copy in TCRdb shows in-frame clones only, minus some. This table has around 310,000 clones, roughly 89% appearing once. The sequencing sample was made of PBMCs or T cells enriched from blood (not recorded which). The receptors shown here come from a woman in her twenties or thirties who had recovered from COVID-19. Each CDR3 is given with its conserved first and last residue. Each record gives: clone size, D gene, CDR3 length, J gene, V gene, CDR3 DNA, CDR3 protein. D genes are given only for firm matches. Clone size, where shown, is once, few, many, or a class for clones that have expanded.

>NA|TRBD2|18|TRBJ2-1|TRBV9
TGTGCCAGCAGCCCTCACCTCGGACTAGCGGGAGAGGACAATGAGCAGTTCTTC
CASSPHLGLAGEDNEQFF
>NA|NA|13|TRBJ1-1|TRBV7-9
TGTGCCAGCAGCCTCTTTGATCGGACTGAAGCTTTCTTT
CASSLFDRTEAFF
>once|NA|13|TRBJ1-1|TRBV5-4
TGTGCCAGCAGCTTGGCCGGTCACACTGAAGCTTTCTTT
CASSLAGHTEAFF
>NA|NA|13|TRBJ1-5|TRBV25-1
TGTGCCAGCAGTGCGGGGGGTGAGCAGCCCCAGCATTTT
CASSAGGEQPQHF
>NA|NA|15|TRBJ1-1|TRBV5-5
TGTGCCAGCAGCACCGACTGGGTCCCTGGGACTGAAGCTTTCTTT
CASSTDWVPGTEAFF
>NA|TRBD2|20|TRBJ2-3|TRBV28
TGTGCCAGCAGTTTATTCGGGACTAGCGGGAGGGCCCGGGACACAGATACGCAGTATTTT
CASSLFGTSGRARDTDTQYF
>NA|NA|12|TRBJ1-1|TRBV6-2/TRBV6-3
TGTGCCAGCAGTGGGGAGTACACTGAAGCTTTCTTT
CASSGEYTEAFF
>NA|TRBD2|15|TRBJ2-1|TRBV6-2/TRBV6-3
TGTGCCAGCAGTTACATCACTAGCGGGAGCGATGAGCAGTTCTTC
CASSYITSGSDEQFF
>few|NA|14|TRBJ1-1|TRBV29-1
TGCAGCGTTACCTCGACAGTTTGGATTACTGAAGCTTTCTTT
CSVTSTVWITEAFF
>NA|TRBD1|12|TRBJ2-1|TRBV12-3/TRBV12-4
TGTGCCAGCAGGGACAGGGTCAATGAGCAGTTCTTC
CASRDRVNEQFF
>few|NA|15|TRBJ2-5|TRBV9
TGTGCCAGCAGCGTAGAACTCCATCCTCAAGAGACCCAGTACTTC
CASSVELHPQETQYF
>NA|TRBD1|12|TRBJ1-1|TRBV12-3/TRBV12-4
TGTGCCAGCAGTGGGACAGGGGAAGTGGCTTTCTTT
CASSGTGEVAFF
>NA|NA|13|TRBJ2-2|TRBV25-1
TGTGCCAGCAGGTGGGCCTACACCGGGGAGCTGTTTTTT
CASRWAYTGELFF
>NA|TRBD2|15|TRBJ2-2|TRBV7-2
TGTGCCAGCCTCTGGGGAGGGCCATTGACCGGGGAGCTGTTTTTT
CASLWGGPLTGELFF
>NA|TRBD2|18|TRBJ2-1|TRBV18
TGTGCCAGCTCACCAAGATTACAGTTTGCTAGCGGGAGCGGGGAGCAGTTCTTC
CASSPRLQFASGSGEQFF
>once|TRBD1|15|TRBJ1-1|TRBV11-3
TGTGCCAGCAGCTTAAGACAGGGGTTGAACACTGAAGCTTTCTTT
CASSLRQGLNTEAFF
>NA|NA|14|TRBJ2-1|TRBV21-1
TGTGCCAGCAGCAAAGCGCCAAACTACGGCAAGCAGTTCTTC
CASSKAPNYGKQFF
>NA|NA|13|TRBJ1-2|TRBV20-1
TGCAGTGCTAGTTTGCCAGGGGAAGGAGGCTACACCTTC
CSASLPGEGGYTF
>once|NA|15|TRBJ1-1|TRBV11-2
TGTGCCAGCAGCTGGGGGACATTCACGAACACTGAAGCTTTCTTT
CASSWGTFTNTEAFF
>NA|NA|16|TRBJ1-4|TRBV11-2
TGTGCCAGCAGCCAATCTCAGACCGGCGGGGGGGAAAAACTGTTTTTT
CASSQSQTGGGEKLFF
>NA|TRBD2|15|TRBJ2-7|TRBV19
TGTGCCAGTAGTATAGGCCGACTAGCCTCCTACGAGCAGTACTTC
CASSIGRLASYEQYF
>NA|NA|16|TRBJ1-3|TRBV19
TGTGCCAGTAGACCAATGGGTCAGGGGTCTGGAAACACCATATATTTT
CASRPMGQGSGNTIYF
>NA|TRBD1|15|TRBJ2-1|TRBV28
TGTGCCAGCAGTTTGGGACAGTACGTTAGGAATGAGCAGTTCTTC
CASSLGQYVRNEQFF
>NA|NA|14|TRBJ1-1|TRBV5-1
TGCGCCAGCAGCTTGAGTCAGGGGAACACTGAAGCTTTCTTT
CASSLSQGNTEAFF
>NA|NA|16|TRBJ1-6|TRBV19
TGTGCCAGTAGTACAACCCGCCAGGGTTTCTATTCACCCCTCCACTTT
CASSTTRQGFYSPLHF
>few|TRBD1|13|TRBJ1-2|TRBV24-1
TGTGCCACCAGTGATTCCGACAGGGGCGGCTACACCTTC
CATSDSDRGGYTF
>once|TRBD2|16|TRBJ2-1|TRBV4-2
TGTGCCAGCAGCCAAGACGCGGGAGAATCCTACAATGAGCAGTTCTTC
CASSQDAGESYNEQFF
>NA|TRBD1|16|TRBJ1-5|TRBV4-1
TGCGCCAGCAGCCAAGGACCGGGACAGGGGCTTCAGCCCCAGCATTTT
CASSQGPGQGLQPQHF
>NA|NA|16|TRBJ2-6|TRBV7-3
TGTGCCAGCAGCTTTCCCCCGGGGACTGGGGCCAACGTCCTGACTTTC
CASSFPPGTGANVLTF
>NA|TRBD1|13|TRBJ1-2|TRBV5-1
TGCGCCAGCAGCTTGCCAGGGGGAGTTGGCTACACCTTC
CASSLPGGVGYTF
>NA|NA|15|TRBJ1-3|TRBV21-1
TGTGCCAGCAGGTTTTCGAGGGGGTCTGGAAACACCATATATTTT
CASRFSRGSGNTIYF
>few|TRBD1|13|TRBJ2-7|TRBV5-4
TGTGCCAGTTCGACAGGGGGCTCCTACGAGCAGTACTTC
CASSTGGSYEQYF
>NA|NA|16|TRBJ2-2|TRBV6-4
TGTGCCAGCAGCGATCGAACCGGGACTCCACTCGGGGAGCTGTTTTTT
CASSDRTGTPLGELFF
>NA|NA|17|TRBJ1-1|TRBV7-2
TGTGCCAGCAGCTTAATCACTTCTAAATGGGCGAACACTGAAGCTTTCTTT
CASSLITSKWANTEAFF
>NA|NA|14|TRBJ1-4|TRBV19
TGTGCCAGTAGTTTTGGGGCCAATAATGAAAAACTGTTTTTT
CASSFGANNEKLFF
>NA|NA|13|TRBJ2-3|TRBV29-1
TGCAGCGTTGAAGGGAGACTCACAGATACGCAGTATTTT
CSVEGRLTDTQYF
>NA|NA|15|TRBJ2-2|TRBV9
TGTGCCAGCAGCGTAGGACAGTTTAACACCGGGGAGCTGTTTTTT
CASSVGQFNTGELFF
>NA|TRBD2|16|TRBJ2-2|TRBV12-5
TGTGCTAGTGGTTTCCGACTAGCGGGAGACACCGGGGAGCTGTTTTTT
CASGFRLAGDTGELFF
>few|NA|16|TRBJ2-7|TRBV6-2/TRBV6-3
TGTGCCAGCAGTTACGAGCTGTCGCCGAGCTCCTACGAGCAGTACTTC
CASSYELSPSSYEQYF
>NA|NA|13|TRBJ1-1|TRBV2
TGTGCCAGCAGAGTACACATGAACACTGAAGCTTTCTTT
CASRVHMNTEAFF
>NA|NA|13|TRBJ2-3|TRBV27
TGTGCCAGCAGTCCCACGGTCGCAGATACGCAGTATTTT
CASSPTVADTQYF
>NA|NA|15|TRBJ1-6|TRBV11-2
TGTGCCAGCAGCTTAGGGCCTGACCGGGGTTTGTCCCTCCACTTT
CASSLGPDRGLSLHF
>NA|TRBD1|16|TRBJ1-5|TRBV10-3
TGTGCCATCAGTGAGCACGGACAGGGTGGGAATCAGCCCCAGCATTTT
CAISEHGQGGNQPQHF
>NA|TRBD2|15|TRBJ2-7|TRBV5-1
TGCGCCAGCAGCTATGAACCCGGGACTAGCTACGAGCAGTACTTC
CASSYEPGTSYEQYF
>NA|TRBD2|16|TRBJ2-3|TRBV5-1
TGCGCCAGCCGCATCGTCGGAGGGAGGGCCACAGATACGCAGTATTTT
CASRIVGGRATDTQYF
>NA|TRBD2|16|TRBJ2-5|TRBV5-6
TGTGCCAGCAGCTTGGGTCTAGCGGGAGGTGGGGAGACCCAGTACTTC
CASSLGLAGGGETQYF
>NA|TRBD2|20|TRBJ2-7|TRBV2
TGTGCCAGCAAAAAAGAATGGACTAGCGGGAGGGTATTACCCGCCTACGAGCAGTACTTC
CASKKEWTSGRVLPAYEQYF
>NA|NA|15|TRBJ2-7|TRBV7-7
TGTGCTAGCAGCTTAGGGCCAGGGGATTCCTACGAGCAGTACTTC
CASSLGPGDSYEQYF